A single T cell receptor beta chain is shown here with its context. There is no known antigen for this receptor. Base qualities were left out, and no much larger clone turns up one base away. The cysteine opens and the phenylalanine closes a CDR3 of 15 amino acids. Only the CDR3 DNA stays, 45 bases, in frame from base 1. Receptor libraries were prepared by RT-PCR. The sequencer was an Illumina HiSeq 2500. TCRdb passed the public sequencing reads through fastp at Q25 and MiXCR, retaining productive beta sequences. When rows share a CDR3 protein, they turn into one entry using the most common DNA and genes. The sample includes about 780,000 distinct CDR3 sequences, with around 20% observed a single time. Jointly, the top ten make up 9.5% to 13% of the sample. This entry belongs to a study of response to subunit inactivated influenza vaccine (dated by TCRdb to the late 2010s). Looking at the study overall: Deep quantitative T cell receptor repertoire profiling was used in the study to track responses to a trivalent subunit inactivated influenza vaccine. Study-wide findings and limitations: According to the authors, only a limited number of new T cells may be recruited by each seasonal influenza vaccination.

The source was PBMCs from blood, collected around 5 days after vaccination. The TCR sequence derives from a man between 45 and 60 years old who received an inactivated influenza vaccine. Donor details come from another sample of the same person, matched by shared clones. This chain is built from TRBV21-1 and TRBJ1-1; TRBD1, the table's D call, lacks a check against the DNA. TRBV21-1 is a pseudogene segment. In nucleotide form, the sequence is TGTGCCAGCAGCACCCGGGACGGAATGAACACTGAAGCTTTCTTT. Protein translation: CASSTRDGMNTEAFF.